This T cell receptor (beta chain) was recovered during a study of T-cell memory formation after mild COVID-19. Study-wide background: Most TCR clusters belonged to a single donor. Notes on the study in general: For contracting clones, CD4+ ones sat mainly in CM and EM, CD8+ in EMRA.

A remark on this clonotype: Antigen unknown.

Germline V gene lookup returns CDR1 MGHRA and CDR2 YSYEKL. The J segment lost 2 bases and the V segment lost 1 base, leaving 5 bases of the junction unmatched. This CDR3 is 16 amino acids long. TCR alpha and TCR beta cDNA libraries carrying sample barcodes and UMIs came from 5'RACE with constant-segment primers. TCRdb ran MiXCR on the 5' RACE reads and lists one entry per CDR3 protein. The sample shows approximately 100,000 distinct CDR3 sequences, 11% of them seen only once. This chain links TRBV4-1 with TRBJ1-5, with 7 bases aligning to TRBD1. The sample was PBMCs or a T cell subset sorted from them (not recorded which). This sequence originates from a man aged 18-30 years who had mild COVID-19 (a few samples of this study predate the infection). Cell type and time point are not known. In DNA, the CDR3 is TGCGCCAGCAGCCAAGTGAGAGGGGGCGGCAATCAGCCCCAGCATTTT. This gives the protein CASSQVRGGGNQPQHF.